This T cell receptor (beta chain) was profiled in a study of vaccination and CD4 T cells after COVID-19. Study-wide context: Samples after vaccination came a median roughly 70 days past dose two, ranging 14 to 241. Cultures acting as controls obtained a CEFX pool, an HIV-1 Nef pool, or no peptide.

This clonotype was detected a few times. Its antigen is still unknown. Sequencing of DNA taken from cultured CD4+ T cells relied on the Oncomine TCR Beta short-read assay. TCRdb itself ran the PCR reads through MiXCR, one entry per CDR3 protein. The profile shows approximately 15,000 distinct CDR3 sequences, 48% of them singletons. Findings and limits, study-wide: Going from roughly 21 to 40, median SARS-CoV-2-reactive clonotypes did not rise significantly.

Trimming shortened V by 3 bases and J by 2 bases, and 7 bases separated the two germline ends. This CDR3 is 13 amino acids long. Germline CDR1 SEHNR, CDR2 FQNEAQ (reference sequence). Treatment denoted: 10-day PBMC culture with coronavirus spike peptide pools or control peptides (ViraFEST assay). Culture conditions combined two million PBMCs per well with 9.5 to 10 IU/ml IL-2 and 8 to 10 ug/ml peptide pools. V gene TRBV7-9 combines with J gene TRBJ1-2; D uncertain. Sequenced sample: CD4+ T cells from blood, cultured in vitro. The clonotype originates from a human donor who had recovered from COVID-19. The CDR3 here is CASSFGQNYGYTF. The CDR3 DNA reads as TGTGCCAGCAGCTTTGGGCAAAACTATGGCTACACCTTC.